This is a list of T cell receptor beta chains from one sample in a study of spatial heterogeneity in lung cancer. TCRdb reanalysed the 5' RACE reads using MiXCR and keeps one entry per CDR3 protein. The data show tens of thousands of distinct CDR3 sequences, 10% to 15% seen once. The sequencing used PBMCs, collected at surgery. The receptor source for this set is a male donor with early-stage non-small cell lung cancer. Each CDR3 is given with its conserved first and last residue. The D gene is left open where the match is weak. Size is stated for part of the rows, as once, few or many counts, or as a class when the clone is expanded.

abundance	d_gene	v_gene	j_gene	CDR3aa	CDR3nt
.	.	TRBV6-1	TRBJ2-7	CASSQVGPTYEQYF	TGTGCCAGCAGCCAAGTGGGGCCCACTTACGAGCAGTACTTC
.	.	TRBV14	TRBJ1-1	CASSQVSITEAFF	TGTGCCAGCAGCCAAGTGTCGATCACTGAAGCTTTCTTT
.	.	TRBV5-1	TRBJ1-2	CASSLNKGGYTF	TGCGCCAGCAGCTTGAACAAGGGTGGCTACACCTTC
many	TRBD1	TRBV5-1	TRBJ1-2	CASSEPGGGPWTYGYTF	TGCGCCAGCAGCGAGCCAGGGGGCGGACCGTGGACCTATGGCTACACCTTC
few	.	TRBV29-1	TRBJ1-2	CSAIWDGAYGYTF	TGCAGCGCTATATGGGACGGTGCCTATGGCTACACCTTC
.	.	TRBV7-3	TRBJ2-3	CASSPYSSTDTQYF	TGTGCCAGCAGCCCCTACTCGAGCACAGATACGCAGTATTTT
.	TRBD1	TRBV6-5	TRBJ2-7	CASRGDRGKYEQYF	TGTGCCAGCAGGGGCGACAGGGGAAAATACGAGCAGTACTTC
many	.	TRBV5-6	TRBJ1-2	CASSLLRRITYGYTF	TGTGCCAGCAGCCTGTTGAGGCGCATCACCTATGGCTACACCTTC
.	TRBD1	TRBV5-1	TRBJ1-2	CASSLGQGLDYGYTF	TGCGCCAGCAGCTTGGGACAGGGATTGGACTATGGCTACACCTTC
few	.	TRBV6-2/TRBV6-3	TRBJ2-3	CASRRPAGDTQYF	TGTGCCAGCAGGAGACCCGCCGGGGATACGCAGTATTTT
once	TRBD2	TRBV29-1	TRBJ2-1	CSVELAGGHSSYNEQFF	TGCAGCGTTGAACTAGCGGGGGGGCATAGCTCCTACAATGAGCAGTTCTTC
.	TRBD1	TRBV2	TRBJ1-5	CASSETGRNQPQHF	TGTGCCAGCAGTGAGACAGGGAGGAATCAGCCCCAGCATTTT
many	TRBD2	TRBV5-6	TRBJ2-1	CASSGLAGAGQFF	TGTGCCAGCAGCGGACTAGCGGGGGCAGGGCAGTTCTTC
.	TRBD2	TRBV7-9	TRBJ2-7	CASSSTSGEFYEQYF	TGTGCCAGCAGCTCGACTAGCGGGGAATTCTACGAGCAGTACTTC
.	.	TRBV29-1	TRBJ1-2	CSVDKGGHYGYTF	TGCAGCGTTGATAAGGGGGGGCACTATGGCTACACCTTC
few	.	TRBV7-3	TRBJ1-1	CASSVQGGDTEAFF	TGTGCCAGCAGCGTACAGGGCGGAGACACTGAAGCTTTCTTT
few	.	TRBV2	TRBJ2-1	CASSRGPPSSYNEQFF	TGTGCCAGCAGCCGCGGGCCGCCGAGCTCCTACAATGAGCAGTTCTTC
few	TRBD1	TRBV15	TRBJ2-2	CATSRDQGGGRGITGELFF	TGTGCCACCAGCAGAGATCAAGGTGGTGGCAGGGGGATAACCGGGGAGCTGTTTTTT
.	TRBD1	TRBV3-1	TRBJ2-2	CASSPGQANTGELFF	TGTGCCAGCAGCCCGGGACAGGCGAACACCGGGGAGCTGTTTTTT
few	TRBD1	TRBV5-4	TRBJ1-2	CASSPDRGQGYTF	TGTGCCAGCAGCCCTGACAGGGGGCAGGGCTACACCTTC
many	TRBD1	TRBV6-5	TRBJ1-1	CASTIGTGRAEAFF	TGTGCCAGCACCATCGGGACAGGGCGAGCGGAAGCTTTCTTT
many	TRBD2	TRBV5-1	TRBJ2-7	CASSSGLAGEYEQYF	TGCGCCAGCAGCTCTGGACTAGCGGGAGAGTACGAGCAGTACTTC
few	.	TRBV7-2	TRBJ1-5	CASSLTDTNQPQHF	TGTGCCAGCAGCTTGACGGACACCAATCAGCCCCAGCATTTT
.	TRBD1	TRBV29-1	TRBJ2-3	CSVEELDRDTDTQYF	TGCAGCGTTGAAGAGTTGGACAGGGACACAGATACGCAGTATTTT
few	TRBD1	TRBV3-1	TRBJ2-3	CASSPDSGTGFPDTQYF	TGTGCCAGCAGCCCTGATTCCGGGACAGGGTTTCCAGATACGCAGTATTTT